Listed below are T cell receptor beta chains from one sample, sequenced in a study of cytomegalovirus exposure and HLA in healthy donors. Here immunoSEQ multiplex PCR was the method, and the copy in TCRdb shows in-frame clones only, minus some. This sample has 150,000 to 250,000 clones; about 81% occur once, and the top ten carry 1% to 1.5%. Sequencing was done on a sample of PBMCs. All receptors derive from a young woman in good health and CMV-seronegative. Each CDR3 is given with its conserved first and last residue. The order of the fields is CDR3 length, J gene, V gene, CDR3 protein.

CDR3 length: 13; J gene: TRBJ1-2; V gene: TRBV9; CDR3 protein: CASSPQGNYGYTF
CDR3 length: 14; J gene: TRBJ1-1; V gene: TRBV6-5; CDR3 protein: CASSPETENTEAFF
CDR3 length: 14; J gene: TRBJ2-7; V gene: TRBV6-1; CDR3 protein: CASSLAGSPSEQYF
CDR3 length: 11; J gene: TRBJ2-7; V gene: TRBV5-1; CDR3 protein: CASSDLTARYF
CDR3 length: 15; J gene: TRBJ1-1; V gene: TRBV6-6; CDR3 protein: CASSYQDTIRTEAFF
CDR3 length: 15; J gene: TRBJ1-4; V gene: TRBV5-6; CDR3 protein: CASSRVAEANEKLFF
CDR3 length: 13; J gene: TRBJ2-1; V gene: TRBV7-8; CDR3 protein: CASSPRTAENKFF
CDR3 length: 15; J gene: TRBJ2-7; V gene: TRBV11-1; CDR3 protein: CASSPPGQGIYEQYF
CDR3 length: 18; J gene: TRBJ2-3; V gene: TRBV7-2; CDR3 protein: CASSLRLRAGVGGDTQYF
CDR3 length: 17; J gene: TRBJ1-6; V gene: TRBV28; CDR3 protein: CASSFLWDRVQNSPLHF
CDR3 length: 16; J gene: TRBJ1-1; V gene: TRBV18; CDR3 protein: CASSQSGTGGLTEAFF
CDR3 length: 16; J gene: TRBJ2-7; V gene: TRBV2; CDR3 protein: CASRLGLAEPPGEQYF
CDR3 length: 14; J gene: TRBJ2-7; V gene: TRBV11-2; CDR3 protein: CASSLSQAYYEQYF
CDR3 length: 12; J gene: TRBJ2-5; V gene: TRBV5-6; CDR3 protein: CASTGTQETQYF
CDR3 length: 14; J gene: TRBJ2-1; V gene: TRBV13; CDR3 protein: CASSFQAGYNEQFF
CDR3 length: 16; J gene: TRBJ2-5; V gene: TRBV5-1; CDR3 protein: CASRLGDRIPQETQYF
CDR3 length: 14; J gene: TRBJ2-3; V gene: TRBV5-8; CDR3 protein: CASSGLTSTDTQYF
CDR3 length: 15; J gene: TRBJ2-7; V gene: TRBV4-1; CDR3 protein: CASSSLPGQGDEQYF
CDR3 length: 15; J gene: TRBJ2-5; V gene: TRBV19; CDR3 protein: CASSLWTPTGETQYF
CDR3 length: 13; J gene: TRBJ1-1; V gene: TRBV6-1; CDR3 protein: CASSDKPNTEAFF
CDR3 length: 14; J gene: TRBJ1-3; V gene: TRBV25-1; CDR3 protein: CASSETGAGNTIYF
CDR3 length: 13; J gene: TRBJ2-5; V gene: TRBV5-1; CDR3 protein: CASRTSTGETQYF
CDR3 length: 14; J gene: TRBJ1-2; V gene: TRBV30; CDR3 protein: CAWRGTGNSYGYTF
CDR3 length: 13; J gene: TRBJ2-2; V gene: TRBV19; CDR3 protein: CASTPSGPGELFF
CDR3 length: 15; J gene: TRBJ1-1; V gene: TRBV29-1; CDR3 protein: CSVAGQNYMNTEAFF
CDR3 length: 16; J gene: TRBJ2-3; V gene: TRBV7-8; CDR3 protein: CASSVGPGQGPDTQYF
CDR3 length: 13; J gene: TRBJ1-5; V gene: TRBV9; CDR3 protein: CASSVGTYQPQHF
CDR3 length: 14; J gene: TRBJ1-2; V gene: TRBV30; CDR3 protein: CASIGQGPNYGYTF
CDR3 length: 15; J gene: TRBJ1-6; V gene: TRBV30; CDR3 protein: CAWSVVSSYNSPLHF
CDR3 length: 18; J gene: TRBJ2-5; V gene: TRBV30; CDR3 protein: CAWKSPGLAGAGFKTQYF
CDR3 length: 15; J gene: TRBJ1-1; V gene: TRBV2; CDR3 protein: CASRRGQGAGTEAFF
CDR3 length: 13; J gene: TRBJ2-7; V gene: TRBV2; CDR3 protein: CAPRPVSSYEQYF
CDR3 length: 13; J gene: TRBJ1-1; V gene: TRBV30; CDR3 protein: CAWGLGGTAEAFF
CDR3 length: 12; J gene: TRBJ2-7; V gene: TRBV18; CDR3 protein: CASSPHSYEQYF
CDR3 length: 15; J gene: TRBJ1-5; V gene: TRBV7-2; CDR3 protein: CASSPMAGDRQPQHF
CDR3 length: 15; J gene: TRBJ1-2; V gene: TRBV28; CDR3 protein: CASRPTLWGVHGYTF
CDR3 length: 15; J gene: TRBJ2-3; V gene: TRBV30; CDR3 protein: CAWIASGRAPDTQYF
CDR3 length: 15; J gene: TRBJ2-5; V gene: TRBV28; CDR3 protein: CASSLRTTFRETQYF
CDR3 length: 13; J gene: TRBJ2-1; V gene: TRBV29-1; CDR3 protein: CSVPPAGGNEQFF
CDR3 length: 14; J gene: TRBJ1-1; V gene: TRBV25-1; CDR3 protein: CASRQGDRVSEAFF
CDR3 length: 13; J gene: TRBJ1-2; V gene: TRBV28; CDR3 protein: CASRVGQLYGYTF
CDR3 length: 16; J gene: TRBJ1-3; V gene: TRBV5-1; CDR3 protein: CASRSTGAISGNTIYF
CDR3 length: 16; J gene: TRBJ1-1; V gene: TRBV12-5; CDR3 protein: CASGLVRQSANTEAFF
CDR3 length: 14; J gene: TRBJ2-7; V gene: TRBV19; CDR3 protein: CASSIDEGRNEQYF
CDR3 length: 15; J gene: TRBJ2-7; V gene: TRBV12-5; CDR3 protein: CASGLVRDNSYEQYF
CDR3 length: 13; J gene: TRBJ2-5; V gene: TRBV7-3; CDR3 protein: CASSLAASETQYF
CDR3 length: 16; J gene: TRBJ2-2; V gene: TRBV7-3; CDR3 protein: CASSPGGQANTGELFF
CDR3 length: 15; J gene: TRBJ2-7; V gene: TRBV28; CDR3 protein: CASRDSGTGEYEQYF
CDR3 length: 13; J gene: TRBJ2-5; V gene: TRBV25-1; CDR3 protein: CASSDSNLRAQYF
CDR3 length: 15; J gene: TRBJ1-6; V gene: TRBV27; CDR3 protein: CASSSIVPNNSPLHF
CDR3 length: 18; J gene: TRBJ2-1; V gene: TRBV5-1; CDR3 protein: CASSARKYGDSIYNEQFF